Listed here are 17 T cell receptor beta chains from one sample, sequenced in a study of shared clonotypes between healthy human individuals. The assay was immunoSEQ multiplex PCR, and TCRdb's table has in-frame clones only and misses some. The sample carries about 770,000 clones, around 70% recorded once. The sample was memory CD4+ T cells sorted from blood. Subset in this sample: CD45RA-negative fraction. The source of these receptors is a woman aged 25-40 years in good health.

The rearrangement uses TRBV5-1 and TRBJ2-7; D not certain. Trimming stripped 6 bases from V and 3 bases from J, with 13 bases between. CDR3 size: 13 residues. Germline V gene lookup returns CDR1 SGHRS and CDR2 YFSETQ. The CDR3 here is CASKGGVNYEQYF. The CDR3 DNA follows: TGCGCCAGCAAGGGTGGTGTAAACTACGAGCAGTACTTC.

This rearrangement joins TRBV27 to TRBJ2-3, with D perhaps being TRBD1 or TRBD2 (5 bases each). The CDR3 has 17 amino acids. Germline assignment: CDR1 MNHEY and CDR2 SMNVEV (reference sequence). Deletions cut 2 bases from V and 3 bases from J, with 18 bases between. In DNA, the CDR3 is TGTGCCAGCAGTTTACGGTTCAGGGCAGGGAGAACAGATACGCAGTATTTT. It yields the protein CASSLRFRAGRTDTQYF.

The rearrangement uses TRBV2 and TRBJ2-7; D is ambiguous. The CDR3 runs to 14 residues. Trimming took 7 bases from V and 4 from J, leaving 17 bases between them. Germline CDR1 is SNHLY and CDR2 is FYNNEI. CDR3: CASNSMGRSYEQYF. DNA for the CDR3: TGTGCCAGCAATTCGATGGGCAGGTCTTACGAGCAGTACTTC.

The V gene is TRBV21-1, the J gene TRBJ2-2; no DNA check was done on the table's D call, TRBD2. TRBV21-1 corresponds to a pseudogene. CDR3 length: 19 amino acids. CDR3 protein: CASSKAGSGRAHGTGELFF. The DNA for the CDR3 is TGTGCCAGCAGCAAAGCCGGTAGCGGGAGGGCCCACGGCACCGGGGAGCTGTTTTTT.

The V gene is TRBV29-1, the J gene TRBJ2-4, with D perhaps TRBD1 or TRBD2 (5 bases each). There are 13 residues in the CDR3. Trimming left V 5 bases short and J 9 bases short, with 17 bases between. Germline V gives CDR1 SQVTM, CDR2 ANQGSEA. The DNA for the CDR3 is TGCAGCGTTAGCCAGCCCGGGACGGTCATTCAGTACTTC. This translates into CSVSQPGTVIQYF.

The J gene is TRBJ2-1, the V gene TRBV19; D is ambiguous. The V gene lost 3 bases and the J gene lost 0 bases, with 9 bases spanning the gap. CDR1 is LNHDA and CDR2 is SQIVND in the germline V gene (reference sequence). The CDR3 has 15 amino acids. The CDR3 loop reads CASSMSQNSYNEQFF. The CDR3 DNA reads as TGTGCCAGTAGTATGTCACAGAACTCCTACAATGAGCAGTTCTTC.

The V gene is TRBV2, the J gene TRBJ2-1; no clear D gene. The CDR3 loop spans 12 amino acids. The V and J ends lost 5 bases and 6 bases respectively, with 8 bases between them. Looked up from germline, CDR1 is SNHLY and CDR2 is FYNNEI. This chain's CDR3 is CASSIDFNEQFF. Here the CDR3 DNA reads TGTGCCAGCAGTATTGACTTCAATGAGCAGTTCTTC.

The chain is built from TRBV6-6 and TRBJ1-4; D is perhaps TRBD1 (5 bases). CDR3 size: 14 residues. From germline, CDR1 is MNHNY and CDR2 SVGAGI (reference sequence). Trimming removed 7 bases from V and 12 bases from J, with 21 bases in between. CDR3 nucleotides: TGTGCCAGCACCATCAGCCGAGGGGAGTTTGAACTGTTTTTT. Protein product: CASTISRGEFELFF.

The chain couples TRBV9 to TRBJ1-2; D is uncertain. The V end was cut by 2 bases, the J end by 0 bases, with 8 bases between. Germline V gene data show CDR1 as SGDLS and CDR2 as YYNGEE. The CDR3 length is 14 residues. CDR3 in amino acids: CASSVSGTNYGYTF. Here the CDR3 DNA reads TGTGCCAGCAGCGTGTCGGGGACTAACTATGGCTACACCTTC.

As to this clone: Within the sample, other DNA sequences also encode this same CDR3. The chain joins TRBV5-1 to TRBJ1-4; TRBD1 agrees at 9 bases. Germline values: CDR1 SGHRS, CDR2 YFSETQ. V lost 4 bases to trimming and J lost 8 bases; unmatched junction nucleotides: 3. The CDR3 is 13 residues long. The CDR3 region is CASSPGQGEKLFF. In DNA form, the CDR3 reads TGCGCCAGCAGCCCAGGACAGGGGGAAAAACTGTTTTTT.

This chain joins TRBV11-2 and TRBJ2-2; 14 bases line up with TRBD2. With 4 bases clipped from V and 6 bases from J, the junction kept 1 base outside the gene matches. The CDR3 totals 15 residues. Germline loops: CDR1 SGHAT, CDR2 FQNNGV. CDR3: CASSSGLAGAGELFF. CDR3 coding DNA: TGTGCCAGCAGCTCGGGACTAGCGGGGGCCGGGGAGCTGTTTTTT.

The chain recombines TRBV5-1 with TRBJ2-7; unclear D gene. The germline gives CDR1 SGHRS, CDR2 YFSETQ. The V gene lost 5 bases and the J gene lost 0 bases, with 9 bases spanning the gap. The CDR3 is made up of 13 amino acids. CDR3 sequence: CASSKESSYEQYF. CDR3 DNA sequence: TGCGCCAGCAGTAAGGAGAGCTCCTACGAGCAGTACTTC.

The J gene is TRBJ2-6, the V gene TRBV11-2; 8 nucleotides line up with TRBD1. Trimming removed 7 bases from V and 3 bases from J; junction bases left unmatched: 2. The CDR3 consists of 14 residues. CDR1 is SGHAT, CDR2 FQNNGV, per germline. This CDR3 reads CASIGQGGANVLTF. Written as DNA, the CDR3 is TGTGCCAGCATCGGACAGGGTGGGGCCAACGTCCTGACTTTC.

The chain uses TRBV5-1 and TRBJ2-5; 10 bases are a match to TRBD1. Germline-derived CDR1 and CDR2 are SGHRS and YFSETQ. The V segment lost 5 bases and the J segment 3 bases; nucleotides outside the gene matches: 4. The CDR3 extends over 14 amino acids. The CDR3 sequence: CASSHGQGEETQYF. The CDR3 coding sequence is TGCGCCAGCAGTCATGGACAGGGGGAAGAGACCCAGTACTTC.

This clone has just a few counts. The chain's CDR3 is CASSDPDRVSEQYF. In DNA, the CDR3 is TGCGCCAGCAGTGACCCAGACAGGGTCTCGGAGCAGTACTTC. The chain recombines TRBV10-1 with TRBJ2-7; 7 positions agree with TRBD1. Germline CDR1 and CDR2: WNHNN and SYGVQD (reference sequence). V dropped 3 bases and J dropped 7; count of bases not matched to a gene: 9. The CDR3 extends over 14 amino acids.

The chain carries TRBV2 and TRBJ2-1; D is undetermined. The ends were cut back, 9 bases at V and 2 bases at J, with 20 bases in the middle. Looked up from germline, CDR1 is SNHLY and CDR2 is FYNNEI. The CDR3 covers 16 residues. CDR3 DNA: TGTGCCAGTAATCGAGCTGGACCCTCCCCCTACAATGAGCAGTTCTTC. Translated, it gives CASNRAGPSPYNEQFF.

The gene calls are TRBV28 and TRBJ1-1; D not certain. Trimming removed 5 bases at V and 0 bases at J, with 16 bases between. The CDR3 has 16 amino acids. CDR1 is MDHEN, CDR2 SYDVKM, per germline. CDR3 coding DNA: TGTGCCAGCAGTCCGGTGCATTGGCGATTGAACACTGAAGCTTTCTTT. Amino acid sequence: CASSPVHWRLNTEAFF.